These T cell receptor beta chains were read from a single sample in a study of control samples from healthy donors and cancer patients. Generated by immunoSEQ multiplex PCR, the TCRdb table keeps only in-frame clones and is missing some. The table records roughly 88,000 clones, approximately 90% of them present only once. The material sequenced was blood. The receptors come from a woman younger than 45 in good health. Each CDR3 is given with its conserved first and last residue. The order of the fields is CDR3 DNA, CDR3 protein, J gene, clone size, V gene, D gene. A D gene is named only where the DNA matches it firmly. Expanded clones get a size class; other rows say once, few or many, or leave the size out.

DNA: TGTGCCAGCGGATCCACTGGCTACACCTTC
CDR3: CASGSTGYTF
J: TRBJ1-2
size: few
V: TRBV2
D: -

DNA: TGTGCCAGCAGCCTCACCCAGGGGAACACTGAAGCTTTCTTT
CDR3: CASSLTQGNTEAFF
J: TRBJ1-1
size: -
V: TRBV3-1/TRBV3-2
D: -

DNA: TGTGCCAGCGTGAGGTATCTAGCGGGGGGACACAGCACAGATACGCAGTATTTT
CDR3: CASVRYLAGGHSTDTQYF
J: TRBJ2-3
size: -
V: TRBV6-4
D: TRBD2

DNA: TGTGCCAGCAGCCAAGCCCGGGCTAACACTGAAGCTTTCTTT
CDR3: CASSQARANTEAFF
J: TRBJ1-1
size: -
V: TRBV3-1/TRBV3-2
D: -

DNA: TGCGCCAGCAGCTTGGTGCCGGGCTACTCTGGAAACACCATATATTTT
CDR3: CASSLVPGYSGNTIYF
J: TRBJ1-3
size: once
V: TRBV5-1
D: -

DNA: TGTGCCAGCAGCGTAGTGCAGGGCTCTGGGGCCAACGTCCTGACTTTC
CDR3: CASSVVQGSGANVLTF
J: TRBJ2-6
size: -
V: TRBV9
D: -

DNA: TGTGCCAGCAGTGCACAGGGCAGGACCCAGCATTTT
CDR3: CASSAQGRTQHF
J: TRBJ1-5
size: -
V: TRBV12-3/TRBV12-4
D: -

DNA: TGTGCCAGCAGGGCACAAGAGGGTAGCAATCAGCCCCAGCATTTT
CDR3: CASRAQEGSNQPQHF
J: TRBJ1-5
size: -
V: TRBV2
D: -

DNA: TGTGCCTGGAGTGTACGGGGCATTCAGTACTTC
CDR3: CAWSVRGIQYF
J: TRBJ2-4
size: -
V: TRBV30
D: -

DNA: TGCAGCGCCGCACAGGGGGCCGGCAATCAGCCCCAGCATTTT
CDR3: CSAAQGAGNQPQHF
J: TRBJ1-5
size: once
V: TRBV29-1
D: TRBD1

DNA: TGTGCCAGCAGTTACGGAGGATTCTCTAACACCATATATTTT
CDR3: CASSYGGFSNTIYF
J: TRBJ1-3
size: -
V: TRBV6-2/TRBV6-3
D: -

DNA: TGTGCCAGCACCGGTTGGACTGTCGGTGAGGGGGCCAACGTCCTGACTTTC
CDR3: CASTGWTVGEGANVLTF
J: TRBJ2-6
size: -
V: TRBV28
D: -

DNA: TGTGCCAGCAGCAAATACGGCAGGGATAGCACAGATACGCAGTATTTT
CDR3: CASSKYGRDSTDTQYF
J: TRBJ2-3
size: -
V: TRBV21-1
D: -

DNA: TGTGCTAGTGGTTCCCGGGCCTTTAACTATGGCTACACCTTC
CDR3: CASGSRAFNYGYTF
J: TRBJ1-2
size: -
V: TRBV12-5
D: -

DNA: TGTGCCAGCAAACCGGGACCGAACTACGAGCAGTACTTC
CDR3: CASKPGPNYEQYF
J: TRBJ2-7
size: -
V: TRBV2
D: -

DNA: TGTGCCAGCACCCATTTCCCCCTTGATGGCTACACCTTC
CDR3: CASTHFPLDGYTF
J: TRBJ1-2
size: -
V: TRBV3-1/TRBV3-2
D: -

DNA: TGCAGTGCTAGTCCTCGCCTAGGGAACACCGGGGAGCTGTTTTTT
CDR3: CSASPRLGNTGELFF
J: TRBJ2-2
size: -
V: TRBV20-1
D: -

DNA: TGTGCCAGCAGTGACCGGGACAGGGTGAGCTACACCTTC
CDR3: CASSDRDRVSYTF
J: TRBJ1-2
size: -
V: TRBV6-1
D: TRBD1

DNA: TGTGCCAGCTCACGACAGGGGGCGGGTTATAATTCACCCCTCCACTTT
CDR3: CASSRQGAGYNSPLHF
J: TRBJ1-6
size: -
V: TRBV18
D: TRBD1

DNA: TGTGCCAGCAGTCCCCCGACAGAACCAAGAGGGCAGCCCCAGCATTTT
CDR3: CASSPPTEPRGQPQHF
J: TRBJ1-5
size: -
V: TRBV6-6
D: -

DNA: TGTGCCAGCAGTTTCGTTAAATTAGACAGGAACTATGGCTACACCTTC
CDR3: CASSFVKLDRNYGYTF
J: TRBJ1-2
size: -
V: TRBV28
D: -

DNA: TGTGCCAGCAGTTCGCTAGGCCCCGTCTACGAGCAGTACTTC
CDR3: CASSSLGPVYEQYF
J: TRBJ2-7
size: -
V: TRBV6-5
D: -

DNA: TGCAGCGTCGGACAGGAGGTTAATTCACCCCTCCACTTT
CDR3: CSVGQEVNSPLHF
J: TRBJ1-6
size: -
V: TRBV29-1
D: TRBD1

DNA: TGTGCCAGCAGTTCCTCCTCGATGGGCTTCGCTAACTATGGCTACACCTTC
CDR3: CASSSSSMGFANYGYTF
J: TRBJ1-2
size: -
V: TRBV28
D: -

DNA: TGTGCCAGTAGGACCGGTGTAGGGGCGAGGAGCAATCAGCCCCAGCATTTT
CDR3: CASRTGVGARSNQPQHF
J: TRBJ1-5
size: -
V: TRBV19
D: -

DNA: TGTGCCAGCAGCTTCAAGGGGGGCGGGAACACTGAAGCTTTCTTT
CDR3: CASSFKGGGNTEAFF
J: TRBJ1-1
size: -
V: TRBV11-2
D: -

DNA: TGTGCCAGCAGTGACCCGAGAGGGGGGTACAATGAGCAGTTCTTC
CDR3: CASSDPRGGYNEQFF
J: TRBJ2-1
size: -
V: TRBV25-1
D: -

DNA: TGCGCCAGCAGCGGCGGGACAGCGATACAAGAGACCCAGTACTTC
CDR3: CASSGGTAIQETQYF
J: TRBJ2-5
size: -
V: TRBV5-1
D: -

DNA: TGCGCCAGCAGCTTGGACGGCGGGTCGGGGAATGAGCAGTTCTTC
CDR3: CASSLDGGSGNEQFF
J: TRBJ2-1
size: -
V: TRBV5-1
D: -

DNA: TGTGCCAGCAGCCTCCCGGGACAGCTGAACACTGAAGCTTTCTTT
CDR3: CASSLPGQLNTEAFF
J: TRBJ1-1
size: -
V: TRBV3-1/TRBV3-2
D: TRBD1

DNA: TGCGCCAGCAGCTTGGGTGGCGATGAAAAACTGTTTTTT
CDR3: CASSLGGDEKLFF
J: TRBJ1-4
size: -
V: TRBV5-1
D: -

DNA: TGTGCCAGCAGACCGCCGGGAGGGAGCTATGGCTACACCTTC
CDR3: CASRPPGGSYGYTF
J: TRBJ1-2
size: -
V: TRBV11-2
D: -

DNA: TGTGCCAGCATCGGGACAGGGAGAAGTAATTCACCCCTCCACTTT
CDR3: CASIGTGRSNSPLHF
J: TRBJ1-6
size: once
V: TRBV2
D: TRBD1

DNA: TGTGCCAGCAGCTTAAGGCAGGCGGGAGCTTCCTACAATGAGCAGTTCTTC
CDR3: CASSLRQAGASYNEQFF
J: TRBJ2-1
size: -
V: TRBV7-8
D: TRBD2

DNA: TGTGCCAGCAGTGACCAGCGGGGGGGCGATACGCAGTATTTT
CDR3: CASSDQRGGDTQYF
J: TRBJ2-3
size: -
V: TRBV6-1
D: TRBD2

DNA: TGCGCCAGCAGCTCCCGGACTCTAGGGGATAATTCACCCCTCCACTTT
CDR3: CASSSRTLGDNSPLHF
J: TRBJ1-6
size: -
V: TRBV5-1
D: -

DNA: TGTGCCAGCAGCTTGGGCCCCGGGACTAGCGGGACCGAGCAGTACTTC
CDR3: CASSLGPGTSGTEQYF
J: TRBJ2-7
size: once
V: TRBV5-6
D: TRBD2

DNA: TGCAGCGTTCCTCAATACACCGGGACAGGGACCTTAGCGAACACCGGGGAGCTGTTTTTT
CDR3: CSVPQYTGTGTLANTGELFF
J: TRBJ2-2
size: -
V: TRBV29-1
D: TRBD1

DNA: TGTGCCAGCAGCAACAACAGGGTGGCCTACGAGCAGTACTTC
CDR3: CASSNNRVAYEQYF
J: TRBJ2-7
size: few
V: TRBV7-2
D: -

DNA: TGTGCCTGGAACCACGGAATACTAAACACTGAAGCTTTCTTT
CDR3: CAWNHGILNTEAFF
J: TRBJ1-1
size: -
V: TRBV30
D: -

DNA: TGTGCCAGCAGCGGGCCGTGGCAGGGGGCCACCGGGGAGCTGTTTTTT
CDR3: CASSGPWQGATGELFF
J: TRBJ2-2
size: -
V: TRBV5-4
D: TRBD1

DNA: TGTGCCAGCAGCTTGGGACTAGCAGCGCCGGGTGTTTACAATGAGCAGTTCTTC
CDR3: CASSLGLAAPGVYNEQFF
J: TRBJ2-1
size: once
V: TRBV7-9
D: TRBD2